One and the same sample provided the 7 T cell receptor beta chains below, sequenced in a study of shared clonotypes between healthy human individuals (TCRdb year 2020). Receptor amplification or capture employed the immunoSEQ multiplex PCR assay. TCRdb's version of the immuneACCESS table is confined to in-frame rearrangements and falls short of the full clone set. An unresolved V gene accounts for under half of the shortfall where checked; the remainder is of unknown origin. This sample gives millions of clones in total; just over 90% of them show up just once. The ten largest clones represent about 0.13% of the sample. What was sequenced was naive CD4+ T cells sorted from blood. According to the study, the label for this sample's cell subset or site signals: CD45RA+ positively selected. Source of these receptors: a man aged 18 to 30 in good health.

V is TRBV7-2 and J is TRBJ2-3; 9 nucleotides line up with TRBD1. The CDR3 is 14 amino acids. Trimming removed 5 bases from V and 5 bases from J; junction bases left unmatched: 5. CDR1 and CDR2 from the germline V gene are SGHTA and FQGNSA. CDR3 region: CASSIQGAGDTQYF. DNA for the CDR3: TGTGCCAGCAGCATACAGGGGGCCGGAGATACGCAGTATTTT.

The chain has TRBV4-1 and TRBJ2-7, with 11 bases identical to TRBD2. V was clipped by 4 bases and J by 7 bases; unmatched bases: 12. The CDR3 spans 16 residues. CDR1 and CDR2 from the germline V gene are MGHRA and YSYEKL. CDR3 DNA: TGCGCCAGCAGCCTATCTCCGACTAGCGGGGCGTTTGAGCAGTACTTC. Protein: CASSLSPTSGAFEQYF.

The rearrangement links TRBV10-3 to TRBJ1-2; tentatively, D is TRBD1 (5 bases). This CDR3 spans 14 amino acids. Germline values: CDR1 ENHRY, CDR2 SYGVKD. V shed 3 bases and J shed 8 bases, with 16 bases lying between them. In DNA, the CDR3 is TGTGCCATCAGTGAAGGCGGGGGAGGCTCGGGCTACACCTTC. Its translation: CAISEGGGGSGYTF.

This clone has a single count. V is TRBV7-9 and J is TRBJ1-4; 8 nucleotides match TRBD1. Trimming cost V 5 bases and J 10 bases; bases outside gene matches: 12. CDR1 and CDR2 (germline): SEHNR, FQNEAQ (reference sequence). This CDR3 region has 15 residues. The DNA of the CDR3 is TGTGCCAGCAGCCCCCGACAGGGGAACTTGGGAAAACTGTTTTTT. Protein product: CASSPRQGNLGKLFF. Full variable domain (rest looked up from reference TRBV7-9 and TRBJ1-4): DTGVSQNPRHKITKRGQNVTFRCDPISEHNRLYWYRQTLGQGPEFLTYFQNEAQLEKSRLLSDRFSAERPKGSFSTLEIQRTEQGDSAMYLCASSPRQGNLGKLFFGSGTQLSVL.

The chain uses TRBV5-1 and TRBJ1-5; the D is unclear. The CDR3 runs to 13 residues. Germline assignment: CDR1 SGHRS and CDR2 YFSETQ. The V and J ends lost 1 base and 6 bases respectively, with 8 bases between them. In nucleotides, the CDR3 is TGCGCCAGCAGCTTGCGGTCGGGTCAGCCCCAGCATTTT. Encoded protein: CASSLRSGQPQHF.

V and J are TRBV19 and TRBJ1-1, with D perhaps TRBD1 (5 bases). This CDR3 is 13 amino acids long. Germline values: CDR1 LNHDA, CDR2 SQIVND (reference sequence). Trimming stripped 7 bases from V and 3 bases from J, with 12 bases between. CDR3 region: CASIALGDTEAFF. In nucleotides, the CDR3 is TGTGCCAGTATAGCCTTGGGGGACACTGAAGCTTTCTTT.

The gene calls are TRBV2 and TRBJ1-5; D perhaps matches TRBD1 (5 bases). Germline CDR1 SNHLY, CDR2 FYNNEI. With 3 bases removed from V and 7 bases from J, the gap between germline ends came to 13 bases. The CDR3 consists of 14 residues. The CDR3 DNA reads TGTGCCAGCAGTGACAGGGCAGTTTTACAGCCCCAGCATTTT. It encodes CASSDRAVLQPQHF.